These T cell receptor beta chains were read from a single sample in a study of T cells in Graves' hyperthyroidism and ophthalmopathy. TCRdb processed the multiplex PCR reads anew with MiXCR; each CDR3 protein has one entry. The sample includes about 350,000 distinct CDR3 sequences, about a sixth of them seen just once. The specimen sequenced was blood. Receptors originate from a woman aged 40-49 years with Graves' ophthalmopathy. CDR3s include the opening cysteine and the closing phenylalanine or tryptophan. A D gene is named only where the DNA matches it firmly. Some rows mark clone size as missing; the rest say once, few, many or name a class of expanded clone.

v_gene	j_gene	abundance	d_gene	CDR3nt	CDR3aa
TRBV6-1	TRBJ2-7	many	TRBD1	TGTGCCAGCAGTGAAGTGAGATGGGACAGGGACGAGCAGTACTTC	CASSEVRWDRDEQYF
TRBV28	TRBJ2-7	-	-	TGTGCCAGCAGATCTCAGGGGAACGAGCAGTACTTC	CASRSQGNEQYF
TRBV9	TRBJ2-5	many	-	TGTGCCAGCAGCGGCGGGACGGACCAGCCGGAGACCCAGTACTTC	CASSGGTDQPETQYF
TRBV6-2/TRBV6-3	TRBJ2-7	-	TRBD2	TGTGCCAGCTCCCGGGTGCAAGCGGGAGTTTCCGAGCAGTACTTC	CASSRVQAGVSEQYF
TRBV4-1	TRBJ2-7	-	-	TGCGCCAGCAGCCAAGGCAACGGACGCCGATCCGCCTACGAGCAGTACTTC	CASSQGNGRRSAYEQYF
TRBV5-6	TRBJ2-7	many	-	TGTGCCAGCAGCTTCCCGGAGGGGGGAAACTACGAGCAGTACTTC	CASSFPEGGNYEQYF
TRBV6-1	TRBJ2-5	many	TRBD2	TGTGCCACACTAGCGGGAGAAGAGACCCAGTACTTC	CATLAGEETQYF
TRBV10-1	TRBJ2-7	many	TRBD2	TGCGCCAGCAGTGAGATTGGCGGGAGGTACGAGCAGTACTTC	CASSEIGGRYEQYF
TRBV11-2	TRBJ2-7	many	TRBD2	TGTGCCAGCAGCTTAGATTTTAGCGGGTGGCGGGAGCAGTACTTC	CASSLDFSGWREQYF
TRBV12-3/TRBV12-4	TRBJ1-2	many	TRBD1	TGTGCCAGCAGTTGGGACAGGGCGTCCTATGGCTACACCTTC	CASSWDRASYGYTF
TRBV20-1	TRBJ2-2	many	TRBD2	TGCAGTGCTAGAGATAATCTCGCCGGGACTAGCGCGACCGGGGAGCTGTTTTTT	CSARDNLAGTSATGELFF
TRBV2	TRBJ1-1	-	TRBD1	TGTGCCAGCACGGGACAGGGGTTGGGGACTGAAGCTTTCTTT	CASTGQGLGTEAFF
TRBV3-1	TRBJ1-2	-	TRBD1	TGTGCCAGCAGCCATCACCGCCCACAGGGGGCGGGCTATGGCTACACCTTC	CASSHHRPQGAGYGYTF
TRBV19	TRBJ1-5	many	TRBD1	TGTGCCAGTAGTAATCCGGGACAGGGCCAGCCCCAGCATTTT	CASSNPGQGQPQHF
TRBV10-3	TRBJ2-5	-	-	TGTGCCATCAGCAAACAAGAGACCCAGTACTTC	CAISKQETQYF
TRBV20-1	TRBJ1-2	-	-	TGCAGTGCTATGGGCACTGACTATGGCTACACCTTC	CSAMGTDYGYTF
TRBV5-1	TRBJ2-2	many	TRBD1	TGCGCCAGCAGCTTGAGGACAGGGGTCACCGGGGAGCTGTTTTTT	CASSLRTGVTGELFF
TRBV6-2/TRBV6-3	TRBJ1-1	-	TRBD1	TGTGCCAGCAGTTACTCTCTGGACCTGGGGACAGTGCGCGCTGAAGCTTTCTTT	CASSYSLDLGTVRAEAFF
TRBV20-1	TRBJ1-2	-	-	TGCAGTGCTAGAGAAGGGGCTGACTATGGCTACACCTTC	CSAREGADYGYTF
TRBV28	TRBJ2-5	-	TRBD2	TGTGCCAGCAGTCAATCGGGCGCTAGCGGGAGCAAGACCCAGTACTTC	CASSQSGASGSKTQYF
TRBV7-3	TRBJ1-2	many	-	TGTGCCAGCAGCGAACAGGCGGGGGGCTATGGCTACACCTTC	CASSEQAGGYGYTF
TRBV6-1	TRBJ2-7	few	TRBD1	TGTGCCAGCAGTAATTTTGTGAGGGACAGGGCTGAGCAGTACTTC	CASSNFVRDRAEQYF
TRBV20-1	TRBJ2-7	-	-	TGCAGTGCTAGTTTGCACGAGCAGTACTTC	CSASLHEQYF
TRBV9	TRBJ2-5	many	TRBD2	TGTGCCAGCAGCGTAGGAGCGGGAGGTGAGACCCAGTACTTC	CASSVGAGGETQYF
TRBV2	TRBJ1-3	many	-	TGTGCCAGCAGTCTTCGGACGGTTAGCGACTCTGGAAACACCATATATTTT	CASSLRTVSDSGNTIYF
TRBV28	TRBJ2-7	many	-	TGTGCCAGCAGACCCCTAGGGGAGGGGGCCTATTACGAGCAGTACTTC	CASRPLGEGAYYEQYF
TRBV28	TRBJ2-7	many	-	TGTGCCAGCAGTGGAGGGGGGACCAAGTTATACGAGCAGTACTTC	CASSGGGTKLYEQYF
TRBV2	TRBJ2-5	-	TRBD2	TGTGCCAGCAGCCGTCTAGCGGGGGGGCGCGAAGAGACCCAGTACTTC	CASSRLAGGREETQYF
TRBV12-5	TRBJ1-2	many	TRBD1	TGTGCTAGTGGGTCAACAGGGGTAGGGGGCTACACCTTC	CASGSTGVGGYTF
TRBV18	TRBJ2-2	-	TRBD2	TGTGCCAGCTCACCAGCGGGGGGAATCACCGGGGAGCTGTTTTTT	CASSPAGGITGELFF
TRBV28	TRBJ2-7	many	TRBD1	TGTGCCAGCCAAACCACTCAGGGGGCCCTCTGGAACGAGCAGTACTTC	CASQTTQGALWNEQYF
TRBV2	TRBJ2-2	many	-	TGTGCCAGCAAGGGGCGGGAGCTGTTTTTT	CASKGRELFF
TRBV10-3	TRBJ1-5	many	TRBD1	TGTGCCATCAGTGCTGGGGACAGAAATCAGCCCCAGCATTTT	CAISAGDRNQPQHF
TRBV11-2	TRBJ2-5	-	-	TGCGCCAGCAGCCAAGTGGGGGGCGCGGGGACCCTGTACTTC	CASSQVGGAGTLYF
TRBV20-1	TRBJ2-7	-	-	TGCAGTGCTAGAGAGGCCCATGCAACTCAGCAGTACTTC	CSAREAHATQQYF
TRBV7-9	TRBJ2-6	many	-	TGTGCCAGCAGCTTACTTCAGTCCTCTGGGGCCAACGTCCTGACTTTC	CASSLLQSSGANVLTF
TRBV19	TRBJ2-7	many	-	TGTGCCAGTAGGCAAACCGGGACACAGCACGAGCAGTACTTC	CASRQTGTQHEQYF
TRBV20-1	TRBJ2-7	many	TRBD1	TGCAGTGCTCCCGGTGGGGACAGGGCCTACGAGCAGTACTTC	CSAPGGDRAYEQYF
TRBV20-1	TRBJ1-2	many	TRBD1	TGCAGTGCTTATAACCGGGACAGGGGTAACTATGGCTACACCTTC	CSAYNRDRGNYGYTF
TRBV28	TRBJ1-3	many	-	TGTGCCAGCAGAACCTCAGGAGGGGTTAACACCATATATTTT	CASRTSGGVNTIYF
TRBV27	TRBJ2-7	-	-	TGTGCCAGCAGTCCCATGGGGTGGGTAAGCGAGTCCTACGAGCAGTCCTTC	CASSPMGWVSESYEQSF
TRBV28	TRBJ2-5	many	TRBD2	TGTGCCAGCAGTTTACTAGCGGGGGCCAGGACCCAGTACTTC	CASSLLAGARTQYF
TRBV6-2/TRBV6-3	TRBJ2-7	-	TRBD2	TGTGCCAGCAGTTACTCGGGTCGCGGGAGGGGGGGAGTCTACGAGCAGTACTTC	CASSYSGRGRGGVYEQYF
TRBV5-8	TRBJ1-5	many	-	TGTGCCAGCAGGCTCACGCACAATCAGCCCCAGCATTTT	CASRLTHNQPQHF
TRBV2	TRBJ2-7	many	TRBD2	TGTGCCAGCAGTGAGCGGGGGAGCGACGAGCAGTACTTC	CASSERGSDEQYF
TRBV6-1	TRBJ2-7	-	TRBD1	TGTGCCAGCAGTACAGTCCGCCGGGACAGGGCATACGAGCAGTACTTC	CASSTVRRDRAYEQYF
TRBV19	TRBJ1-1	many	-	TGTGCCAGTAGTACAAACCGGGAAACAGGGCACACTGAAGCTTTCTTT	CASSTNRETGHTEAFF
TRBV6-1	TRBJ1-1	-	TRBD1	TGTGCCAGCAGTGCCCGGGACAGGGCAATCGAAGCTTTCTTT	CASSARDRAIEAFF
TRBV6-5	TRBJ2-7	many	-	TGTGCCAGCAGTTATATTCGGGGTAGCCTAGTGAATGAGCAGTACTTC	CASSYIRGSLVNEQYF
TRBV6-5	TRBJ1-1	many	-	TGTGCCAGCAGTTACTCGTTCGGGTCCCCTGAAGCTTTCTTT	CASSYSFGSPEAFF
TRBV6-2/TRBV6-3	TRBJ2-7	many	-	TGTGCCAGCAGACGACAGGCCAGCTCCTACGAGCAGTACTTC	CASRRQASSYEQYF
TRBV20-1	TRBJ1-5	many	-	TGCAGTGCTAGGCCTGGGGGGAGAAATAGCAATCAGCCCCAGCATTTT	CSARPGGRNSNQPQHF
TRBV9	TRBJ2-5	few	TRBD2	TGTGCCAGCAGCAAAGCGGGAGTCAGGGAGACCCAGTACTTC	CASSKAGVRETQYF
TRBV4-1	TRBJ1-1	few	TRBD1	TGCGCCAGCAGCCAAGAAGGGGGCGCTGAAGCTTTCTTT	CASSQEGGAEAFF
TRBV29-1	TRBJ1-1	-	-	TGCAGCGTTTTAGGGCAGGGCAGCACTGAAGCTTTCTTT	CSVLGQGSTEAFF
TRBV15	TRBJ1-2	many	TRBD1	TGTGCCACCAGCAGAGACCGGACAGGGGCTGGGGGCTACACCTTC	CATSRDRTGAGGYTF
TRBV28	TRBJ2-5	-	TRBD2	TGTGCCAGCAGTTCAGGCGCGGGAGGGTCTAGGACCCAGTACTTC	CASSSGAGGSRTQYF
TRBV27	TRBJ2-2	many	TRBD1	TGTGCCAGCAGTCCCGGGACAGGGGCCGGGGAGCTGTTTTTT	CASSPGTGAGELFF
TRBV20-1	TRBJ2-2	many	-	TGCAGTGTAACCAATCAGGGAACCGGGGAGCTGTTTTTT	CSVTNQGTGELFF